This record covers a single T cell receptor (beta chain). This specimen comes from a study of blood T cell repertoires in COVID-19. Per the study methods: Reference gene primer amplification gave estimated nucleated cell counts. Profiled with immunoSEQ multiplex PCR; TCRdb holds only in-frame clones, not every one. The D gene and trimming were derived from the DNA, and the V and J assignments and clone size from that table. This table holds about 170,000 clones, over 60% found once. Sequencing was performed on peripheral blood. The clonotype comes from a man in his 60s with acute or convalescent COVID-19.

CDR3 loop: CASSVRFLETQYF. In nucleotides, the CDR3 is TGTGCCAGCAGCGTACGGTTTCTGGAGACCCAGTACTTC. The rearrangement joins TRBV7-8 to TRBJ2-5, with D hard to call. V was shortened by 5 bases and J by 5 bases, with 12 bases between the two germline ends. CDR1 is SGHVS, CDR2 FQNEAQ, per germline. The CDR3 has 13 amino acids.